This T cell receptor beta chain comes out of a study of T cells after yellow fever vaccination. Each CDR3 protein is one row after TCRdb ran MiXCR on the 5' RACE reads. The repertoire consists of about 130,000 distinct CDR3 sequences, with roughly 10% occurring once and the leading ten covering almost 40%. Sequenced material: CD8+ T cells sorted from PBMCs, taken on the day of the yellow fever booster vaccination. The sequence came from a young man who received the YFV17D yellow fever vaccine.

The CDR3 coding sequence is TGCAGCGTTGAGTCGGCGGGGGGGCCGGTTAGGAATACGCAGTATTTT. Protein product: CSVESAGGPVRNTQYF. The V gene is TRBV29-1, the J gene TRBJ2-3, with 9 positions matching TRBD2. This CDR3 has 16 residues. The germline CDR1 and CDR2 sequences are SQVTM and ANQGSEA. V dropped 3 bases and J dropped 7; count of bases not matched to a gene: 14.